This T cell receptor (beta chain) was retrieved from a study of blood T cell repertoires in COVID-19. The table came from immunoSEQ multiplex PCR; TCRdb's copy has only in-frame clones and leaves some out. In the table there are about 200,000 clones, about 90% of which are singletons. CDR3 length: 13 amino acids. Germline lookup yields CDR1 MDHEN and CDR2 SYDVKM. Trimming pared 2 bases from V and 10 bases from J, leaving 14 bases between. The receptor was isolated from a man in his sixties with COVID-19, enrolled during active disease. Material: peripheral blood. The rearrangement joins TRBV28 to TRBJ1-1; D is possibly TRBD1 (5 bases). DNA of the CDR3: TGTGCCAGCAGTTTACAGGGTTCGCGCCGAGCTTTCTTT. This codes for CASSLQGSRRAFF.